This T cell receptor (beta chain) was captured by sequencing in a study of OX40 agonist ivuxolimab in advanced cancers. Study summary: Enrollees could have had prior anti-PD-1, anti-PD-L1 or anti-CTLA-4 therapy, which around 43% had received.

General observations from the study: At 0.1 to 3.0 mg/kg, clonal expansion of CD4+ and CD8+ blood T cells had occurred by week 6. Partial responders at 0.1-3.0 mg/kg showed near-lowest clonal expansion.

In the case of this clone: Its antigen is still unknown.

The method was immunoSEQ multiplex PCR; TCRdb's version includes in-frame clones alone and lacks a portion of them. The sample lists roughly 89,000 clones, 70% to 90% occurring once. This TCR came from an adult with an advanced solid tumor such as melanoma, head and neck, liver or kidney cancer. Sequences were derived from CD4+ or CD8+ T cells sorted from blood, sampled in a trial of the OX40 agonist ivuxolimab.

CDR3 amino acids: CASSFGQAQPQHF. As DNA, the CDR3 is TGTGCCAGTAGTTTCGGACAGGCTCAGCCCCAGCATTTT. The rearrangement links TRBV19 to TRBJ1-5, with 7 bases fitting TRBD1. CDR1 and CDR2 (germline): LNHDA, SQIVND (reference sequence). Trimming removed 5 bases from V and 6 bases from J; junction bases left unmatched: 4. The CDR3 is made up of 13 amino acids.